These 27 T cell receptor beta chains share one sample of origin, sequenced in a study of human T cells and chemical hapten exposure. The time point: patch test 1, 2 weeks after DPC sensitization. Treatment in this sample: therapeutic diphenylcyclopropenone sensitization with weekly scalp DPC. Via MiXCR, TCRdb re-called the RACE reads, giving one row per CDR3 protein. This table has 70,000 to 75,000 distinct CDR3 sequences, approximately 32% appearing once. The source material was whole blood, sampled in connection with sensitization to the hapten diphenylcyclopropenone (DPC). Receptors were obtained from a man aged 40-49 years with alopecia areata. Some clones in this sample may be carry-over from other donors' samples.

The chain recombines TRBV20-1 with TRBJ2-3, with D unclear. Looked up from germline, CDR1 is DFQATT and CDR2 is SNEGSKA (reference sequence). Trimming took off 6 bases at V and 0 bases at J, with 10 bases between the two ends. The CDR3 sequence is 13 residues long. The CDR3 reads CSADLSSTDTQYF. The CDR3, as DNA: TGCAGTGCCGACTTGTCTAGCACAGATACGCAGTATTTT.

The chain combines TRBV20-1 with TRBJ2-1; D ambiguous. Germline V gene lookup returns CDR1 DFQATT and CDR2 SNEGSKA (reference sequence). This CDR3 comprises 16 residues. With 0 bases removed from V and 6 bases from J, the gap between germline ends came to 18 bases. CDR3 residues: CSAREVRVPTVNEQFF. CDR3 bases: TGCAGTGCTAGAGAAGTGCGTGTACCAACCGTCAATGAGCAGTTCTTC.

The V and J genes are TRBV6-4 and TRBJ2-3; 11 bases line up with TRBD2. The V gene's germline CDR1 is MRHNA and CDR2 SNTAGT. The V gene end was trimmed by 5 bases and the J gene end by 4 bases; junction bases not matched to a gene: 5. This CDR3 comprises 15 residues. The CDR3 DNA reads as TGTGCCAGCAGTTCACTAGCGGGAGCGGCAGATACGCAGTATTTT. Protein product: CASSSLAGAADTQYF.

The rearrangement uses TRBV12-3 or TRBV12-4 and TRBJ2-7, with 7 bases fitting TRBD2. The CDR3 runs to 13 residues. Trimming at V came to 8 bases and at J to 2 bases, leaving 6 bases not matched to a gene. The CDR3 DNA reads as TGTGCCAGCGCAGGCGCGGGGGCCTACGAGCAGTACTTC. Translation: CASAGAGAYEQYF.

The V gene is TRBV29-1, the J gene TRBJ1-5; TRBD1 agrees at 9 bases. The CDR3 has 12 residues. V shed 7 bases and J 12 bases; nucleotides not matched to a gene: 10. Germline V gene data show CDR1 as SQVTM and CDR2 as ANQGSEA. The CDR3 loop reads CSAEQGQGNQHF. The CDR3 region has the DNA TGCAGCGCAGAACAGGGACAGGGCAACCAGCATTTT.

This chain links TRBV12-3 or TRBV12-4 with TRBJ2-7, with D possibly TRBD1 on 5 matching bases. The CDR3 covers 15 residues. V was trimmed by 6 bases and J by 4 bases, leaving 19 bases between them. The CDR3 here is CASRIGRQPPYEQYF. The CDR3 DNA is TGTGCCAGCAGGATCGGTCGACAGCCCCCTTACGAGCAGTACTTC.

The V gene is TRBV3-1, the J gene TRBJ1-2; D remains ambiguous. The CDR3 has 14 residues. Germline V gene sequence: CDR1 LGHDT, CDR2 YNNKEL (reference sequence). V gave up 1 base and J gave up 0 bases, with 6 bases separating them. The CDR3 DNA is TGTGCCAGCAGCCAAGGCCGAGCTAACTATGGCTACACCTTC. Protein product: CASSQGRANYGYTF.

Only a few counts were recorded for this clonotype. J is TRBJ2-7 and V is TRBV28, with D unclear. From germline, CDR1 is MDHEN and CDR2 SYDVKM. There are 15 residues in the CDR3. The ends were cut back, 7 bases at V and 5 bases at J, with 21 bases in the middle. This chain's CDR3 is CASTPRAITYHEQYF. The CDR3 nucleotides are TGTGCCAGCACCCCCCGGGCCATAACTTACCACGAGCAGTACTTC.

The chain employs TRBV7-9 and TRBJ2-2, with D uncertain. From germline, CDR1 is SEHNR and CDR2 FQNEAQ (reference sequence). The CDR3 has 16 amino acids. V was trimmed by 5 bases and J by 4 bases, leaving 17 bases between them. CDR3 residues: CASSPEGPLFTGELFF. CDR3 coding DNA: TGTGCCAGCAGCCCGGAAGGTCCCCTATTCACCGGGGAGCTGTTTTTT.

The chain is built from TRBV20-1 and TRBJ2-2, with D unclear. Per the germline V gene, CDR1 is DFQATT and CDR2 is SNEGSKA (reference sequence). With 6 bases removed from V and 1 base from J, the gap between germline ends came to 9 bases. This CDR3 has 13 residues. The CDR3 protein is CSAKRQNTGELFF. In nucleotides, the CDR3 is TGCAGTGCCAAGCGACAGAACACCGGGGAGCTGTTTTTT.

This rearrangement joins TRBV7-9 to TRBJ2-5; D remains ambiguous. From germline, CDR1 is SEHNR and CDR2 FQNEAQ (reference sequence). V was cut by 2 bases and J by 4 bases, with 5 bases left in between. The CDR3 loop spans 12 amino acids. The CDR3 region is CASSLPPETQYF. In DNA, the CDR3 is TGTGCCAGCAGCTTACCCCCAGAGACCCAGTACTTC. The whole variable domain, filled in from reference TRBV7-9 and TRBJ2-5, reads DTGVSQNPRHKITKRGQNVTFRCDPISEHNRLYWYRQTLGQGPEFLTYFQNEAQLEKSRLLSDRFSAERPKGSFSTLEIQRTEQGDSAMYLCASSLPPETQYFGPGTRLLVL.

The V and J genes are TRBV19 and TRBJ2-2; D may correspond to TRBD1 or TRBD2 (5 bases each). Trimming removed 2 bases from V and 4 bases from J, with 20 bases in between. Looked up from germline, CDR1 is LNHDA and CDR2 is SQIVND (reference sequence). The CDR3 consists of 18 residues. The CDR3 spells CASSIPGAQEDFTGELFF. DNA for the CDR3: TGTGCCAGTAGTATACCCGGGGCCCAGGAGGATTTCACCGGGGAGCTGTTTTTT.

This chain joins TRBV6-6 and TRBJ1-1; TRBD1 might be the D (5 bases). The ends were cut back, 5 bases at V and 6 bases at J, with 19 bases in the middle. CDR3 length equals 15 residues. CDR1 and CDR2 from the germline V gene are MNHNY and SVGAGI (reference sequence). This CDR3 reads CASSHGGGVSAEAFF. As DNA, the CDR3 is TGTGCCAGCAGTCACGGTGGGGGGGTTAGTGCTGAAGCTTTCTTT.

A few counts support this clonotype. The chain couples TRBV19 to TRBJ2-2; D is unclear. The CDR3 loop spans 17 amino acids. Trimming pared 0 bases from V and 4 bases from J, leaving 15 bases between. Germline CDR1 and CDR2: LNHDA and SQIVND (reference sequence). CDR3 amino acids: CASSIDPPSRATGELFF. The CDR3 DNA reads as TGTGCCAGTAGTATAGACCCCCCAAGTCGAGCCACCGGGGAGCTGTTTTTT.

Only a few counts were recorded for this clonotype. CDR3 residues: CASSLSRSGELFF. The CDR3 nucleotides read TGTGCCAGCAGCTTGAGTCGGTCCGGGGAGCTGTTTTTT. The chain is built from TRBV7-8 and TRBJ2-2, with unresolved D. The CDR3 covers 13 residues. Trimming shortened V by 3 bases and J by 6 bases, and 8 bases separated the two germline ends. Germline V CDR1 and CDR2: SGHVS, FQNEAQ.

This clonotype was seen only a few times. This sequence joins TRBV6-1 and TRBJ2-7; D not resolved. The germline V gene encodes CDR1 MNHNS and CDR2 SASEGT. The CDR3 extends over 12 amino acids. Trimming took 7 bases from V and 5 from J, leaving 12 bases between them. The CDR3 is CASIPGTNEQYF. As DNA, the CDR3 is TGTGCCAGCATTCCTGGCACTAACGAGCAGTACTTC.

This chain uses TRBV20-1 with TRBJ1-5; D gene unclear. This CDR3 spans 12 amino acids. Germline V gene sequence: CDR1 DFQATT, CDR2 SNEGSKA (reference sequence). V was trimmed by 7 bases and J by 3 bases, leaving 10 bases between them. The CDR3 DNA follows: TGCAGTGGGGCCCCTGCCAATCAGCCCCAGCATTTT. Amino acids: CSGAPANQPQHF.

The chain carries TRBV4-2 and TRBJ2-6; maybe TRBD2 (6 bases). V was clipped by 0 bases and J by 0 bases, with 15 bases between them. Germline V gene lookup returns CDR1 LGHNA and CDR2 YNFKEQ. This CDR3 contains 19 residues. The CDR3: CASSQDPGTPTSGANVLTF. CDR3 nucleotide sequence: TGTGCCAGCAGCCAAGATCCCGGGACTCCCACCTCTGGGGCCAACGTCCTGACTTTC.

J is TRBJ2-6 and V is TRBV7-7, with a weak D call TRBD2 (6 bases). This CDR3 has 16 amino acids. V was cut by 5 bases and J by 4 bases, with 15 bases left in between. CDR1 is SSHAT, CDR2 FNYEAQ, per germline (reference sequence). CDR3 in amino acids: CASSARRASGANVLTF. Here the CDR3 DNA reads TGTGCCAGCAGCGCACGGAGGGCCTCGGGGGCCAACGTCCTGACTTTC.

Relative to its sample, this clonotype is medium-sized. The chain recombines TRBV10-3 with TRBJ1-5; a possible D gene is TRBD1 (6 bases). The CDR3 loop spans 16 amino acids. CDR1 is ENHRY and CDR2 is SYGVKD in the germline V gene. V was trimmed by 2 bases and J by 5 bases, leaving 16 bases between them. The CDR3 protein is CAISEHSGAEDQPQHF. DNA of the CDR3: TGTGCCATCAGTGAGCACTCAGGGGCGGAAGATCAGCCCCAGCATTTT.

The chain couples TRBV5-1 to TRBJ1-5; tentative D call: TRBD1 (6 bases). Deletions cut 0 bases from V and 5 bases from J, with 9 bases between. This CDR3 contains 14 residues. The V gene's germline CDR1 is SGHRS and CDR2 YFSETQ. DNA for the CDR3: TGCGCCAGCAGCTTGGAAGGGGGGCATCAGCCCCAGCATTTT. Its translation: CASSLEGGHQPQHF. The full variable domain, with the rest looked up from reference TRBV5-1 and TRBJ1-5, is KAGVTQTPRYLIKTRGQQVTLSCSPISGHRSVSWYQQTPGQGLQFLFEYFSETQRNKGNFPGRFSGRQFSNSRSEMNVSTLELGDSALYLCASSLEGGHQPQHFGDGTRLSIL.

The count of this clonotype is one. The junction shows a germline mismatch at one end, possibly a read error. The rearrangement joins TRBV11-2 to TRBJ2-7, with 8 bases matching TRBD2. Germline lookup yields CDR1 SGHAT and CDR2 FQNNGV. The CDR3 extends over 15 amino acids. CDR3: CASSFLREGLYELYF. The CDR3 nucleotides read TGTGCCAGCAGCTTTCTTCGGGAGGGCCTCTACGAGCTGTACTTC.

CDR3 protein: CASSDSGSGADTQYF. As DNA, the CDR3 is TGTGCCAGCAGCGATAGCGGGAGCGGCGCAGATACGCAGTATTTT. V is TRBV9 and J is TRBJ2-3, with 9 bases identical to TRBD2. J lost 4 bases, V lost 3 bases, and 6 bases had no gene match. This CDR3 contains 15 residues. From germline, CDR1 is SGDLS and CDR2 YYNGEE.

This clonotype showed up just a few times. CDR3 in amino acids: CASSLRFWEGRYEQYF. CDR3 nucleotides: TGTGCCAGCAGTTTAAGATTTTGGGAGGGCCGCTACGAGCAGTACTTC. The J gene is TRBJ2-7, the V gene TRBV12-3 or TRBV12-4; 7 nucleotides agree with TRBD2. The CDR3 totals 16 residues. V dropped 2 bases and J dropped 3; count of bases not matched to a gene: 10.

The V and J genes are TRBV29-1 and TRBJ2-5; 9 positions match TRBD2. The CDR3 length is 15 residues. Trimming at V came to 6 bases and at J to 0 bases, leaving 8 bases not matched to a gene. CDR1 is SQVTM and CDR2 is ANQGSEA in the germline V gene. The CDR3 coding sequence is TGCAGCGTACATGGGGTAGCGGGGGACCAAGAGACCCAGTACTTC. Amino acids: CSVHGVAGDQETQYF. The full variable domain, with the rest looked up from reference TRBV29-1 and TRBJ2-5, is SAVISQKPSRDICQRGTSLTIQCQVDSQVTMMFWYRQQPGQSLTLIATANQGSEATYESGFVIDKFPISRPNLTFSTLTVSNMSPEDSSIYLCSVHGVAGDQETQYFGPGTRLLVL.

V gene TRBV24-1 combines with J gene TRBJ2-1; TRBD2 aligns across 12 bases. CDR1 and CDR2 (germline): KGHDR, SFDVKD. The J segment lost 6 bases and the V segment lost 4 bases, leaving 6 bases of the junction unmatched. The CDR3 is 16 amino acids. Written as DNA, the CDR3 is TGTGCCACCAGTGACCCTAGCGGGAGGGCCATCAATGAGCAGTTCTTC. It encodes CATSDPSGRAINEQFF.

The V call is TRBV5-1, the J call TRBJ2-1; possibly TRBD2 for D (5 bases). With 0 bases removed from V and 4 bases from J, the gap between germline ends came to 20 bases. Germline CDR1 reads SGHRS; CDR2 reads YFSETQ. CDR3 size: 18 residues. In DNA, the CDR3 is TGCGCCAGCAGCTTGGTCCCGGAGGACGCCCTTTCGTACAATGAGCAGTTCTTC. This translates into CASSLVPEDALSYNEQFF. Full variable domain (missing parts from reference TRBV5-1 and TRBJ2-1): KAGVTQTPRYLIKTRGQQVTLSCSPISGHRSVSWYQQTPGQGLQFLFEYFSETQRNKGNFPGRFSGRQFSNSRSEMNVSTLELGDSALYLCASSLVPEDALSYNEQFFGPGTRLTVL.